The clone carrying this T cell receptor beta chain has at least ten counts. What it binds is unknown. Trimming took off 5 bases at V and 1 base at J, with 13 bases between the two ends. The CDR3 runs 15 residues. The record originates from a study of molecular identifiers for immune sequencing clone quantification. Looking at the study overall: In replicates, RNA from roughly 20,000 or 100,000 naive CD8 cells was split five ways, four sequenced. General observations from the study: Spiked Jurkat TCR RNA equivalent to one cell reportedly surfaced among under 1.1 million naive cells. Highly expanded clone sizes could be underestimated through barcode sharing by identical TCR molecules.

Naive CD8 sequencing libraries were generated from approximately 20,000 to 1,000,000 sorted cells, with 10%, 30% or 50% RNA as input. TCRdb independently ran MiXCR on the PCR reads; one entry per CDR3 protein. Of about 640,000 distinct CDR3 sequences in the sample, just under 20% were seen once. The source material was naive CD8+ T cells from blood, with Jurkat cell RNA spiked in. Subset given: FACS-sorted CD8+CD4-CCR7+CD45RA+ naive T cells. The chain links TRBV12-3 or TRBV12-4 to TRBJ2-3; D remains ambiguous. The sequence was obtained from a human donor in good health. Some libraries in this study had Jurkat cell RNA spiked in. The CDR3 protein is CASSPTGRRTDTQYF. CDR3 in DNA: TGTGCCAGCAGTCCCACCGGTAGGCGCACAGATACGCAGTATTTT.